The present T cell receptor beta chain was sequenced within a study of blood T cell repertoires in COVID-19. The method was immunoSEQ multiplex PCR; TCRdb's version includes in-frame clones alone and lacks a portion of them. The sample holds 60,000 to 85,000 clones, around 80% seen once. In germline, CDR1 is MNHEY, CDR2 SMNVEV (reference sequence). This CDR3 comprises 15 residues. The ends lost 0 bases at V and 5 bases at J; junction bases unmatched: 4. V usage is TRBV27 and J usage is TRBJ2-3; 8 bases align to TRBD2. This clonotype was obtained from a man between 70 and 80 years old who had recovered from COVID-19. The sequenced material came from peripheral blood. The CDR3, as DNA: TGTGCCAGCAGTTTATCCCAGCGGGGGATAGATACGCAGTATTTT. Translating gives CASSLSQRGIDTQYF.